These T cell receptor beta chains were read from a single sample in a study of CD8+CD57+ T cells in acquired aplastic anemia. TCRdb reprocessed the reads with MiXCR, giving one entry per CDR3 protein. The sample contains around 170,000 distinct CDR3 sequences, over 40% of which appear only once. Sequencing used sorted CD4+, CD8+, or CD8+CD57+ T cells (not recorded which) from PBMCs. The receptors shown here come from a human donor with aplastic anemia. The conserved cysteine and the conserved F or W are not part of the CDR3 here.

v_call cdr3_aa
TRBV15 ATSRGGTYNEQF
TRBV20-1 SARDRSGDYNSPLH
TRBV7-9 DRTGGAAF
TRBV19 ASNDHGPLH
TRBV7-7 ASSLGGGFSTDTQY
TRBV20-1 SAVDQFKY
TRBV20-1 SARFGTDNSPLH
TRBV7-2 ASSLDRTRRGEQY
TRBV7-2 ASSRTVNYEQY
TRBV19 ASSINPEQY
TRBV30 AWSKGGSGANVLT
TRBV4-1 ASSQDAYGGETQY
TRBV10-1 ASSESSPSYNEQF
TRBV6-1 ASSGPTRTEAF
TRBV20-1 SARDRVLSIETQY
TRBV6-1 ASSDQVNTEAF
TRBV19 ASSKRDRASGNQPQH
TRBV10-3 AISYDGSNQPQH
TRBV29-1 SGTGGQTEAF
TRBV10-2 ASSEHGWNYGYT
TRBV9 ASSVEPGTGRSGNTIY
TRBV2 ASSEVRGDYGYT
TRBV29-1 SVSGTGERTTDTQY
TRBV25-1 ASSELVGSTDTQY
TRBV2 ASSEPGLRSDGYT
TRBV7-3 ASGLAGGRSDTQY
TRBV12-3/TRBV12-4 ASSFGIGYT
TRBV7-6 ASGIQGGETQY
TRBV7-8 ASSSNNEQF
TRBV10-2 ASSALATSYEQY
TRBV11-1 ASSRWDGRAYNEQF
TRBV6-2/TRBV6-3 ASSKPYSGIVYGYT
TRBV11-1 ASRPDRYEQY
TRBV5-4 ASSLDTTQETQY
TRBV7-2 ASSLILGTDYGYT
TRBV6-1 ASTDVGLYNSPLH
TRBV6-1 ASSELAGRQETQY
TRBV2 ASASGVSGANVLT
TRBV20-1 SARTPSSYEQY
TRBV24-1 ATSDRRAYGYT
TRBV11-2 ASSSPSFGIRTEAF